These 17 T cell receptor beta chains came from one sample sequenced in a study of cytomegalovirus exposure and HLA in healthy donors (dated by TCRdb to about 2017). The library came from the immunoSEQ multiplex PCR assay. TCRdb took this table from immuneACCESS and kept in-frame rearrangements with V and J called. Such tables lack part of the clones; where checked against another copy, unresolved V genes explain under half of the gap, and the rest is unexplained. For this sample the table gives about 120,000 clones, of which roughly 90% were detected only once. About 1.5% of the sample goes to the ten largest clones. Material: PBMCs. The receptors derive from a woman aged 25 to 39 in good health and CMV-seropositive.

J is TRBJ1-2 and V is TRBV6-5; tentative D call: TRBD1 (5 bases). The CDR3 runs to 14 residues. The ends were cut back, 4 bases at V and 8 bases at J, with 17 bases in the middle. Germline V lookup: CDR1 MNHEY, CDR2 SVGAGI. CDR3 in DNA: TGTGCCAGCAGTTTCTTCGGGGGTGTCGGGGGCTACACCTTC. Its protein is CASSFFGGVGGYTF.

The gene calls are TRBV7-8 and TRBJ2-7; D possibly corresponds to TRBD2 (5 bases). The ends were cut back, 4 bases at V and 3 bases at J, with 13 bases in the middle. This CDR3 has 14 residues. The germline gives CDR1 SGHVS, CDR2 FQNEAQ. The DNA for the CDR3 is TGTGCCAGCAGCTCCTGGGGAGTGGACTACGAGCAGTACTTC. It encodes CASSSWGVDYEQYF.

This rearrangement joins TRBV30 to TRBJ2-6, with a tentative D call TRBD1 (6 bases). From germline, CDR1 is GTSNPN and CDR2 SVGIG (reference sequence). The CDR3 has 16 amino acids. V lost 8 bases, J lost 2 bases, and 19 bases lay in between. CDR3 loop: CAVETGSRTGANVLTF. CDR3 sequence (DNA): TGTGCCGTAGAGACAGGTTCCCGAACTGGGGCCAACGTCCTGACTTTC.

This chain connects TRBV5-4 to TRBJ2-7; TRBD2 aligns across 7 bases. The junction had 11 bases not matched to a gene; V was cut back by 6 bases and J by 5 bases. This CDR3 comprises 14 residues. Germline V gives CDR1 SGHNT, CDR2 YYREEE (reference sequence). This CDR3 is CASNPSGTRDEQYF. Written as DNA, the CDR3 is TGTGCCAGCAACCCGAGCGGGACCCGGGACGAGCAGTACTTC.

This clone was counted a few times. The J gene is TRBJ1-5, the V gene TRBV28; maybe TRBD1 (5 bases). CDR1 and CDR2 from the germline V gene are MDHEN and SYDVKM. V lost 8 bases and J lost 0, with 8 bases in between. This CDR3 spans 13 amino acids. CDR3 sequence: CASGGYSNQPQHF. DNA for the CDR3: TGTGCCAGCGGGGGGTATAGCAATCAGCCCCAGCATTTT.

The V gene is TRBV15, the J gene TRBJ1-1; TRBD1 aligns across 8 bases. Germline values: CDR1 LNHNV, CDR2 YYDKDF (reference sequence). Trimming cost V 0 bases and J 6 bases; bases outside gene matches: 3. The CDR3 runs to 14 residues. Here the CDR3 DNA reads TGTGCCACCAGCAGAGATATACAGGGGGCTGAAGCTTTCTTT. Amino acids: CATSRDIQGAEAFF.

The chain has TRBV4-2 and TRBJ2-2, with 7 bases aligning to TRBD2. Germline V gene sequence: CDR1 LGHNA, CDR2 YNFKEQ. V dropped 8 bases and J dropped 3; count of bases not matched to a gene: 9. The CDR3 has 15 amino acids. DNA for the CDR3: TGTGCCAGCCGACCCCAGCGGGGATACACCGGGGAGCTGTTTTTT. This encodes CASRPQRGYTGELFF.

The chain combines TRBV13 with TRBJ2-7; TRBD2 aligns across 13 bases. Germline V gives CDR1 PRHDT, CDR2 FYEKMQ (reference sequence). The V segment lost 5 bases and the J segment 1 base; nucleotides outside the gene matches: 5. This CDR3 has 16 residues. CDR3 nucleotides: TGTGCCAGCAGCAAAACGGGACTAGCGGGATCCTACGAGCAGTACTTC. Its translation is CASSKTGLAGSYEQYF.

The J gene is TRBJ1-2, the V gene TRBV5-1; 7 bases match TRBD1. Germline loops: CDR1 SGHRS, CDR2 YFSETQ. The CDR3 sequence is 15 residues long. The J segment lost 4 bases and the V segment lost 0 bases, leaving 6 bases of the junction unmatched. CDR3 protein: CASSLGPGQIYGYTF. CDR3 nucleotide sequence: TGCGCCAGCAGCTTGGGGCCGGGACAGATCTATGGCTACACCTTC.

The J gene is TRBJ2-7, the V gene TRBV2, with 8 positions matching TRBD1. The CDR3 totals 13 residues. V gave up 7 bases and J gave up 5 bases; unmatched junction bases: 7. Germline V gene sequence: CDR1 SNHLY, CDR2 FYNNEI. Written as DNA, the CDR3 is TGTGCCAGCACCTGGACAGGGTGGCACGAGCAGTACTTC. Its protein is CASTWTGWHEQYF.

The chain has TRBV30 and TRBJ2-5; TRBD1 matches 7 bases. This CDR3 is built from 15 residues. The germline CDR1 and CDR2 sequences are GTSNPN and SVGIG (reference sequence). Losses at the gene ends were 2 bases for V and 5 bases for J; bases not matched to a gene: 11. The CDR3 region is CAWSPYQGDQETQYF. CDR3 in DNA: TGTGCCTGGAGTCCGTACCAGGGGGATCAGGAGACCCAGTACTTC.

This chain links TRBV7-9 with TRBJ2-7; D perhaps matches TRBD2 (5 bases). CDR3 size: 15 residues. Trimming shortened V by 5 bases and J by 2 bases, and 16 bases separated the two germline ends. Germline-derived CDR1 and CDR2 are SEHNR and FQNEAQ (reference sequence). CDR3 region: CASSNIGPEAYEQYF. In DNA, the CDR3 is TGTGCCAGCAGCAATATAGGGCCGGAGGCCTACGAGCAGTACTTC.

This clone was detected only once. V and J are TRBV5-1 and TRBJ1-5, with TRBD1 matching 10 bases. The CDR3 totals 14 residues. Per the germline V gene, CDR1 is SGHRS and CDR2 is YFSETQ. Trimming removed 7 bases from V and 4 bases from J; junction bases left unmatched: 5. The CDR3 spells CASPTGGYNQPQHF. The CDR3 nucleotides read TGCGCCAGCCCGACAGGGGGCTATAATCAGCCCCAGCATTTT.

This clone has a handful of counts. V is TRBV20-1 and J is TRBJ1-5; D remains ambiguous. V lost 0 bases to trimming and J lost 7 bases, with 4 bases between them. Germline loops: CDR1 DFQATT, CDR2 SNEGSKA (reference sequence). CDR3 length equals 11 residues. The CDR3 spells CSARDVQPQHF. CDR3 coding DNA: TGCAGTGCTAGAGACGTCCAGCCCCAGCATTTT.

The CDR3 sequence: CASSGTSGSFRELFF. CDR3 coding DNA: TGTGCCAGCAGCGGCACTAGCGGGAGTTTCCGGGAGCTGTTTTTT. V is TRBV9 and J is TRBJ2-2; 11 bases map to TRBD2. The junction had 7 bases not matched to a gene; V was cut back by 3 bases and J by 9 bases. This CDR3 has 15 residues. The germline V gene encodes CDR1 SGDLS and CDR2 YYNGEE.

This chain links TRBV30 with TRBJ2-5, with 8 positions matching TRBD2. V gave up 3 bases and J gave up 1 base; unmatched junction bases: 7. CDR3 length: 15 amino acids. CDR1 GTSNPN and CDR2 SVGIG come from the germline V gene (reference sequence). The CDR3 DNA sequence: TGTGCCTGGAGGACTCAACTAGCGGTCCAAGAGACCCAGTACTTC. Its protein is CAWRTQLAVQETQYF. Together with reference TRBV30 and TRBJ2-5, the CDR3 gives the full variable domain: SQTIHQWPATLVQPVGSPLSLECTVEGTSNPNLYWYRQAAGRGLQLLFYSVGIGQISSEVPQNLSASRPQDRQFILSSKKLLLSDSGFYLCAWRTQLAVQETQYFGPGTRLLVL.

The rearrangement joins TRBV6-6 to TRBJ1-4; 7 positions match TRBD1. Germline assignment: CDR1 MNHNY and CDR2 SVGAGI (reference sequence). With 2 bases clipped from V and 7 bases from J, the junction kept 4 bases outside the gene matches. The length of the CDR3 is 14 residues. The CDR3: CASSYRDSGEKLFF. CDR3 nucleotides: TGTGCCAGCAGTTACCGGGACAGTGGTGAAAAACTGTTTTTT.